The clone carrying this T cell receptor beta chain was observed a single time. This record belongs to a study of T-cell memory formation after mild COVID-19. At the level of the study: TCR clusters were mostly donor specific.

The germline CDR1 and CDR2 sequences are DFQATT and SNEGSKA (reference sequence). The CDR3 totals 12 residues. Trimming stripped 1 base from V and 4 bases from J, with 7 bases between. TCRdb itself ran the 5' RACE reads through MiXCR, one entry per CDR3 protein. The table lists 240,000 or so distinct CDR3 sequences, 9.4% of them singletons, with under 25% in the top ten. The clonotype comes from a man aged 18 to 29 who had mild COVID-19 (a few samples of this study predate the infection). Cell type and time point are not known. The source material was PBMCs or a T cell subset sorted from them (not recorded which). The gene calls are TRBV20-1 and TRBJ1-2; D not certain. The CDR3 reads CSARGNSYGYTF. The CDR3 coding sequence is TGCAGTGCTAGAGGAAACAGCTATGGCTACACCTTC.